The 5 T cell receptor beta chains listed next were all sequenced from one sample in a study of chemoradiotherapy in HPV16-positive cancers. The table came from immunoSEQ multiplex PCR; TCRdb's copy has only in-frame clones and leaves some out. This table has several thousand clones, around 90% appearing once. This specimen was blood, taken from a patient who underwent chemoradiotherapy. Source of these receptors: a human donor with HPV-associated anogenital cancer.

The chain is built from TRBV9 and TRBJ2-3; no clear D gene. This CDR3 spans 16 amino acids. The V end was cut by 0 bases, the J end by 0 bases, with 11 bases between. Germline assignment: CDR1 SGDLS and CDR2 YYNGEE. CDR3 nucleotides: TGTGCCAGCAGCGTAGCCGGGTCGGGTAGCACAGATACGCAGTATTTT. As protein: CASSVAGSGSTDTQYF.

This sequence joins TRBV28 and TRBJ2-7; D is undetermined. The CDR3 loop spans 11 amino acids. Germline values: CDR1 MDHEN, CDR2 SYDVKM. Trimming shortened V by 5 bases and J by 13 bases, and 15 bases separated the two germline ends. The CDR3 here is CASSQSGPPYF. The CDR3 bases are TGTGCCAGCAGTCAATCTGGCCCTCCCTACTTC.

J is TRBJ2-7 and V is TRBV14; D is unclear. V was clipped by 0 bases and J by 2 bases, with 11 bases between them. Germline V lookup: CDR1 SGHDN, CDR2 FVKESK. The CDR3 consists of 15 residues. The CDR3, as DNA: TGTGCCAGCAGCCAAGATTACAATATGACCTACGAGCAGTACTTC. Amino acids: CASSQDYNMTYEQYF.

This clone was seen once. The chain recombines TRBV4-1 with TRBJ1-6; D remains unclear. Germline lookup yields CDR1 MGHRA and CDR2 YSYEKL. The CDR3 loop spans 14 amino acids. The V and J ends lost 1 base and 13 bases respectively, with 14 bases between them. CDR3 sequence (DNA): TGCGCCAGCAGCCAAGGGACCTACCCTGGGCCCCTCCACTTT. It is translated as CASSQGTYPGPLHF.

The chain links TRBV7-3 to TRBJ2-7; the D gene is possibly TRBD1 (6 bases). This CDR3 has 15 residues. V lost 0 bases and J lost 4, with 13 bases in between. Looked up from germline, CDR1 is SGHTA and CDR2 is FQGTGA. The CDR3 coding sequence is TGTGCCAGCAGCTTAACCCCAGGGGAAACATACGAGCAGTACTTC. Amino acid sequence: CASSLTPGETYEQYF.